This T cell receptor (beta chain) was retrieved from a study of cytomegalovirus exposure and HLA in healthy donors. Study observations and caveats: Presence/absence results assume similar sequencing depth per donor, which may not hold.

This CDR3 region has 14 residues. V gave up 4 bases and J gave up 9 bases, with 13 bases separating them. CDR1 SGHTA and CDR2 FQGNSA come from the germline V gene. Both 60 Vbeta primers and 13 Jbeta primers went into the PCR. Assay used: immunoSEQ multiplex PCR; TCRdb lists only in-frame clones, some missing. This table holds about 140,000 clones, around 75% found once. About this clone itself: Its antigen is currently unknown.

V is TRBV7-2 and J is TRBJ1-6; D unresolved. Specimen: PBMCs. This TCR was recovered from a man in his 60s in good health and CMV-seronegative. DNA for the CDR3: TGTGCCAGCAGCTCCGGAGTGTTTCCTTCACCCCTCCACTTT. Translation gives CASSSGVFPSPLHF.